Below are 27 T cell receptor beta chains sequenced from a single sample in a study of immune evolution from preneoplasia to lung adenocarcinoma. Method: immunoSEQ multiplex PCR; TCRdb's copy keeps in-frame clones and lacks some. The sample yields about 7,900 clones, roughly 78% seen once. The sample taken for sequencing was FFPE adjacent normal lung tissue. Receptor source: a person between 65 and 79 years old with lung adenocarcinoma.

V is TRBV7-9 and J is TRBJ1-1, with 10 bases lining up with TRBD1. This CDR3 contains 16 residues. The trim removed 2 bases at V and 6 bases at J, leaving 9 bases unmatched. CDR1 and CDR2 (germline): SEHNR, FQNEAQ (reference sequence). Here the CDR3 DNA reads TGTGCCAGCAGCTTACAACCGGGACAGGGGCGGCCTGAAGCTTTCTTT. It encodes CASSLQPGQGRPEAFF.

The V call is TRBV4-1, the J call TRBJ2-7, with 7 bases fitting TRBD1. V lost 5 bases and J lost 3; bases outside the gene matches: 4. CDR3 length: 13 amino acids. The germline V gene encodes CDR1 MGHRA and CDR2 YSYEKL. CDR3 residues: CASSGAGGYEQYF. The CDR3 DNA is TGCGCCAGCAGCGGGGCAGGGGGCTACGAGCAGTACTTC.

The chain links TRBV6-5 to TRBJ2-7; weak D call: TRBD1 (5 bases). From germline, CDR1 is MNHEY and CDR2 SVGAGI. V gave up 5 bases and J gave up 4 bases, with 12 bases separating them. The CDR3 runs 13 residues. CDR3 sequence (DNA): TGTGCCAGCAGTAGACAGATAATGTACGAGCAGTACTTC. This sequence encodes CASSRQIMYEQYF.

This clone was recorded once. V usage is TRBV7-3 and J usage is TRBJ2-5; D unclear. With 5 bases removed from V and 5 bases from J, the gap between germline ends came to 18 bases. Per germline, CDR1 SGHTA and CDR2 FQGTGA. This CDR3 is built from 15 residues. For the CDR3, the DNA is TGTGCCAGCAGCGAAGGGTCCGGATCCGGGGAGACCCAGTACTTC. Amino acids: CASSEGSGSGETQYF.

This chain links TRBV5-1 with TRBJ2-2; D is possibly TRBD1 or TRBD2 (5 bases each). V was clipped by 1 base and J by 4 bases, with 8 bases between them. CDR3 size: 14 residues. Germline V lookup: CDR1 SGHRS, CDR2 YFSETQ. The CDR3 protein is CASSLSGTTGELFF. Written as DNA, the CDR3 is TGCGCCAGCAGCTTGTCAGGGACCACCGGGGAGCTGTTTTTT.

The rearrangement joins TRBV30 to TRBJ1-6; no definite D call. Per the germline V gene, CDR1 is GTSNPN and CDR2 is SVGIG (reference sequence). V was pared by 2 bases and J by 7 bases, with 15 bases between. The CDR3 consists of 15 residues. CDR3: CAWSRLSTGNSPLHF. The CDR3 nucleotides are TGTGCCTGGAGTAGGCTCTCGACGGGGAATTCACCCCTCCACTTT. Complete variable domain (other parts from reference TRBV30 and TRBJ1-6): SQTIHQWPATLVQPVGSPLSLECTVEGTSNPNLYWYRQAAGRGLQLLFYSVGIGQISSEVPQNLSASRPQDRQFILSSKKLLLSDSGFYLCAWSRLSTGNSPLHFGNGTRLTVT.

The genes are TRBV28 and TRBJ1-2; D unclear. V gave up 8 bases and J gave up 5 bases, with 15 bases separating them. CDR1 is MDHEN, CDR2 SYDVKM, per germline. This CDR3 has 13 amino acids. This chain's CDR3 is CASRSIAVYGYTF. The CDR3 nucleotides are TGTGCCAGCCGGAGCATAGCCGTGTATGGCTACACCTTC.

The CDR3 sequence: CAWTRGKGLGTNEKLFF. In DNA, the CDR3 is TGTGCCTGGACCCGAGGGAAGGGTTTGGGAACTAATGAAAAACTGTTTTTT. The rearrangement uses TRBV30 and TRBJ1-4, with D unclear. Germline V gene data show CDR1 as GTSNPN and CDR2 as SVGIG (reference sequence). The CDR3 contains 17 residues. The ends were cut back, 4 bases at V and 1 base at J, with 19 bases in the middle. Using reference TRBV30 and TRBJ1-4 for the parts outside the CDR3, the full variable domain is SQTIHQWPATLVQPVGSPLSLECTVEGTSNPNLYWYRQAAGRGLQLLFYSVGIGQISSEVPQNLSASRPQDRQFILSSKKLLLSDSGFYLCAWTRGKGLGTNEKLFFGSGTQLSVL.

This chain connects TRBV19 to TRBJ1-5, with D possibly matching TRBD1 (6 bases). CDR3 size: 14 residues. Trimming removed 6 bases at V and 4 bases at J, with 13 bases between. CDR1 is LNHDA, CDR2 SQIVND, per germline (reference sequence). CDR3 region: CASSLRRGNQPQHF. CDR3 DNA sequence: TGTGCCAGTAGCCTCAGGAGGGGGAATCAGCCCCAGCATTTT.

By sample fraction, this clone is medium-sized. The gene calls are TRBV7-6 and TRBJ1-1; D is ambiguous. V dropped 5 bases and J dropped 5 bases, with 15 bases sitting between them. The CDR3 covers 14 residues. Per germline, CDR1 SGHVS and CDR2 FNYEAQ. CDR3 region: CASSPRSIGTEAFF. CDR3 in DNA: TGTGCCAGCAGCCCTCGCTCGATAGGGACTGAAGCTTTCTTT. Full variable domain (outside the CDR3, taken from reference TRBV7-6 and TRBJ1-1): GAGVSQSPRYKVTKRGQDVALRCDPISGHVSLYWYRQALGQGPEFLTYFNYEAQQDKSGLPNDRFSAERPEGSISTLTIQRTEQRDSAMYRCASSPRSIGTEAFFGQGTRLTVV.

The chain has TRBV11-2 and TRBJ1-1; no clear D. V was pared by 0 bases and J by 0 bases, with 5 bases between. The germline V gene encodes CDR1 SGHAT and CDR2 FQNNGV. This CDR3 comprises 14 residues. CDR3 DNA: TGTGCCAGCAGCTTAGAAGCCATGAACACTGAAGCTTTCTTT. As protein: CASSLEAMNTEAFF.

This clone has more than one count but fewer than ten. The chain combines TRBV25-1 with TRBJ2-6; D gene uncertain. The CDR3 is 17 amino acids. The germline V gene has CDR1 MGHDK and CDR2 SYGVNS. V was cut by 5 bases and J by 4 bases, with 18 bases left in between. CDR3: CASSSTPGGVGANVLTF. The CDR3, as DNA: TGTGCCAGCAGTTCAACCCCGGGTGGGGTCGGGGCCAACGTCCTGACTTTC.

The chain links TRBV20-1 to TRBJ2-5; D call uncertain. There are 11 residues in the CDR3. V dropped 4 bases and J dropped 1 base, with 4 bases sitting between them. CDR1 is DFQATT and CDR2 is SNEGSKA in the germline V gene (reference sequence). The CDR3 bases are TGCAGTGCTACTTCCCAAGAGACCCAGTACTTC. This sequence encodes CSATSQETQYF.

This clone was picked up one time. This chain connects TRBV7-9 to TRBJ2-2; unclear D gene. V was cut by 2 bases and J by 8 bases, with 6 bases left in between. Germline CDR1 and CDR2: SEHNR and FQNEAQ (reference sequence). The CDR3 loop spans 12 amino acids. The CDR3 region is CASSLSNGELFF. The CDR3 DNA follows: TGTGCCAGCAGCTTATCGAATGGGGAGCTGTTTTTT.

The rearrangement links TRBV20-1 to TRBJ1-2; 7 bases fit TRBD1. The junction had 4 bases not matched to a gene; V was cut back by 5 bases and J by 7 bases. The germline CDR1 and CDR2 sequences are DFQATT and SNEGSKA (reference sequence). This CDR3 has 11 amino acids. The CDR3 DNA reads TGCAGTGCTTCCACAGGGGTTGGCTACACCTTC. This gives the protein CSASTGVGYTF.

This clone was detected only a few times. The genes are TRBV4-1 and TRBJ1-4, with D perhaps TRBD1 (6 bases). The CDR3 totals 15 residues. Trimming took off 0 bases at V and 8 bases at J, with 13 bases between the two ends. In germline, CDR1 is MGHRA, CDR2 YSYEKL. CDR3 sequence (DNA): TGCGCCAGCAGCCAAGACCCGGGGGCGTGGGAAAAACTGTTTTTT. Protein product: CASSQDPGAWEKLFF.

This clone has only a few counts. The chain carries TRBV19 and TRBJ1-1; D remains ambiguous. The CDR3 length is 11 residues. The germline gives CDR1 LNHDA, CDR2 SQIVND (reference sequence). Trimming cost V 6 bases and J 9 bases, with 11 bases left between them. CDR3 residues: CASSLPPKAFF. The CDR3 nucleotides read TGTGCCAGTAGCCTTCCCCCCAAAGCTTTCTTT.

The chain is built from TRBV20-1 and TRBJ2-7; D not resolved. The CDR3 runs to 11 residues. V dropped 0 bases and J dropped 4 bases, with 4 bases sitting between them. Germline CDR1 reads DFQATT; CDR2 reads SNEGSKA (reference sequence). CDR3 DNA: TGCAGTGCTAGAGAAATGTACGAGCAGTACTTC. Encoded protein: CSAREMYEQYF.

CDR3 in DNA: TGTGCCAGTAGTCCCAGGGGGGGGTACACCGGGGAGCTGTTTTTT. It yields the protein CASSPRGGYTGELFF. The chain combines TRBV19 with TRBJ2-2; D possibly matches TRBD1 or TRBD2 (7 bases each). This CDR3 region has 15 residues. CDR1 is LNHDA, CDR2 SQIVND, per germline (reference sequence). Trimming cost V 5 bases and J 3 bases, with 13 bases left between them. Looking up the rest from reference TRBV19 and TRBJ2-2 gives the full variable domain: DGGITQSPKYLFRKEGQNVTLSCEQNLNHDAMYWYRQDPGQGLRLIYYSQIVNDFQKGDIAEGYSVSREKKESFPLTVTSAQKNPTAFYLCASSPRGGYTGELFFGEGSRLTVL.

The CDR3 reads CASSSPGLAGGSSYNEQFF. The DNA for the CDR3 is TGTGCCAGCAGCTCTCCGGGACTAGCGGGGGGGAGCTCCTACAATGAGCAGTTCTTC. This chain uses TRBV5-4 with TRBJ2-1; 16 positions match TRBD2. Germline CDR1 SGHNT, CDR2 YYREEE (reference sequence). This CDR3 contains 19 residues. V lost 3 bases, J lost 0 bases, and 6 bases stayed unmatched.

J is TRBJ2-5 and V is TRBV5-1; TRBD1 agrees at 9 bases. J was trimmed by 4 bases and V by 1 base; bases with no gene match: 5. CDR1 is SGHRS and CDR2 is YFSETQ in the germline V gene. This CDR3 comprises 15 residues. The CDR3 nucleotides are TGCGCCAGCAGCTTGTCGGGGACAGGGCTAGAGACCCAGTACTTC. It is translated as CASSLSGTGLETQYF.

This chain uses TRBV13 with TRBJ2-1; 10 nucleotides agree with TRBD2. Looked up from germline, CDR1 is PRHDT and CDR2 is FYEKMQ (reference sequence). The CDR3 covers 16 residues. J lost 7 bases, V lost 0 bases, and 6 bases had no gene match. The DNA for the CDR3 is TGTGCCAGCAGCTTAGGGAGCGGGAGGGCCAGAAATGAGCAGTTCTTC. As protein: CASSLGSGRARNEQFF.

This clone occurred a few times. V is TRBV30 and J is TRBJ1-1; D gene ambiguous. This CDR3 has 14 amino acids. The germline gives CDR1 GTSNPN, CDR2 SVGIG (reference sequence). The V gene lost 1 base and the J gene lost 3 bases, with 12 bases spanning the gap. The CDR3 DNA follows: TGTGCCTGGAGTGATTCGGCAGAACACACTGAAGCTTTCTTT. This translates into CAWSDSAEHTEAFF.

The chain employs TRBV28 and TRBJ1-4; tentatively, D is TRBD1 (6 bases). The ends were cut back, 6 bases at V and 2 bases at J, with 10 bases in the middle. The germline gives CDR1 MDHEN, CDR2 SYDVKM. The CDR3 runs to 14 residues. CDR3 DNA: TGTGCCAGCAGACCAGGGGCGACTAATGAAAAACTGTTTTTT. Its translation is CASRPGATNEKLFF.

The J gene is TRBJ1-6, the V gene TRBV7-9; D not certain. Trimming left V 1 base short and J 10 bases short, with 11 bases between. This CDR3 contains 14 residues. Germline CDR1 reads SEHNR; CDR2 reads FQNEAQ (reference sequence). The CDR3 region has the DNA TGTGCCAGCAGCTTAGACGGAGATGAATCACCCCTCCACTTT. Protein: CASSLDGDESPLHF.

V gene TRBV28 combines with J gene TRBJ1-2; 7 positions match TRBD1. The germline V gene has CDR1 MDHEN and CDR2 SYDVKM. Trimming cost V 5 bases and J 4 bases; bases outside gene matches: 13. The CDR3 totals 16 residues. CDR3 DNA: TGTGCCAGCAGTCCAGGGGGAGGGGCTAGGGTCTATGGCTACACCTTC. This sequence encodes CASSPGGGARVYGYTF.

This clone was counted a few times. The V gene is TRBV6-5, the J gene TRBJ1-4; weak D call: TRBD1 (5 bases). Deletions cut 8 bases from V and 3 bases from J, with 13 bases between. CDR3 length: 14 residues. Germline-derived CDR1 and CDR2 are MNHEY and SVGAGI. This CDR3 reads CASWGRGANEKLFF. The CDR3 coding sequence is TGTGCCAGCTGGGGCAGAGGGGCTAATGAAAAACTGTTTTTT.